Below are 18 T cell receptor beta chains sequenced from a single sample in a study of blood T cell repertoires in COVID-19. TCRdb keeps only in-frame clones here, not all; method: immunoSEQ multiplex PCR. This sample has 250,000 to 350,000 clones; 70% to 90% occur once, and the top ten carry 10%. Sequencing used PBMCs or T cells enriched from blood (not recorded which). The receptor source for this set is a woman aged 18-29 years who had recovered from COVID-19.

V usage is TRBV18 and J usage is TRBJ2-3; a possible D gene is TRBD2 (6 bases). Germline V gene data show CDR1 as KGHSH and CDR2 as LQKENI. This CDR3 contains 15 residues. Deletions cut 3 bases from V and 4 bases from J, with 14 bases between. CDR3 nucleotides: TGTGCCAGCTCACCCTATAGCGGACCCTCAGATACGCAGTATTTT. Its translation is CASSPYSGPSDTQYF.

The chain uses TRBV2 and TRBJ1-2; D gene ambiguous. In germline, CDR1 is SNHLY, CDR2 FYNNEI. The V and J ends lost 6 bases and 4 bases respectively, with 9 bases between them. CDR3 size: 12 residues. The CDR3 region has the DNA TGTGCCAGCAGGAGCGACGTCTATGGCTACACCTTC. Protein sequence: CASRSDVYGYTF.

J is TRBJ2-3 and V is TRBV12-5, with 10 bases lining up with TRBD2. Trimming removed 3 bases from V and 6 bases from J; junction bases left unmatched: 3. The length of the CDR3 is 14 residues. Germline loops: CDR1 LGHNT, CDR2 FRNRAP. In DNA form, the CDR3 reads TGTGCTAGTGGTTTAAGCGGGGGGGGTGATACGCAGTATTTT. Its protein product is CASGLSGGGDTQYF.

The rearrangement links TRBV18 to TRBJ2-3, with a tentative D call TRBD2 (6 bases). Germline CDR1 KGHSH, CDR2 LQKENI. The CDR3 contains 16 residues. V was pared by 3 bases and J by 2 bases, with 15 bases between. The CDR3 bases are TGTGCCAGCTCACCGAAACGGGACTCTTCCACAGATACGCAGTATTTT. Protein product: CASSPKRDSSTDTQYF.

The chain couples TRBV6-5 to TRBJ2-1, with D possibly being TRBD2 (5 bases). The V and J ends lost 6 bases and 5 bases respectively, with 17 bases between them. Germline loops: CDR1 MNHEY, CDR2 SVGAGI. The CDR3 loop spans 15 amino acids. CDR3 residues: CASRLALAYNNEQFF. DNA for the CDR3: TGTGCCAGCAGACTGGCCCTAGCCTATAACAATGAGCAGTTCTTC.

This clone was counted between two and nine times. V usage is TRBV6-5 and J usage is TRBJ1-2, with 9 bases matching TRBD1. Germline CDR1 is MNHEY and CDR2 is SVGAGI. This CDR3 is 14 amino acids long. With V trimmed by 6 bases and J by 4 bases, 6 bases remained unmatched. The CDR3 reads CASRLGQGTYGYTF. CDR3 sequence (DNA): TGTGCCAGCAGACTCGGACAGGGGACCTATGGCTACACCTTC.

This clone was seen a few times. The rearrangement links TRBV9 to TRBJ2-2; 8 bases map to TRBD1. Looked up from germline, CDR1 is SGDLS and CDR2 is YYNGEE. The ends lost 3 bases at V and 6 bases at J; junction bases unmatched: 7. The CDR3 runs to 15 residues. The CDR3 DNA reads as TGTGCCAGCAGCGGACAGGGGAAAATCGCCGGGGAGCTGTTTTTT. Translating it yields CASSGQGKIAGELFF.

The gene calls are TRBV5-1 and TRBJ1-4; the D gene is possibly TRBD1 (5 bases). Germline lookup yields CDR1 SGHRS and CDR2 YFSETQ. The ends were cut back, 1 base at V and 5 bases at J, with 12 bases in the middle. The CDR3 runs to 15 residues. CDR3: CASSLSGESNEKLFF. As DNA, the CDR3 is TGCGCCAGCAGCTTGTCGGGGGAATCGAATGAAAAACTGTTTTTT.

This clone was recorded once. This chain joins TRBV7-9 and TRBJ1-1, with 9 bases lining up with TRBD1. The V gene's germline CDR1 is SEHNR and CDR2 FQNEAQ (reference sequence). Losses at the gene ends were 5 bases for V and 5 bases for J; bases not matched to a gene: 9. CDR3 size: 15 residues. Here the CDR3 reads CASSRTGTGNTEAFF. In nucleotides, the CDR3 is TGTGCCAGCAGCCGTACCGGGACAGGGAATACTGAAGCTTTCTTT.

The J gene is TRBJ2-2, the V gene TRBV2; the D gene is possibly TRBD2 (7 bases). Trimming left V 6 bases short and J 3 bases short, with 11 bases between. The CDR3 runs to 14 residues. Germline assignment: CDR1 SNHLY and CDR2 FYNNEI. The CDR3 sequence is CASRRGGDTGELFF. CDR3 DNA sequence: TGTGCCAGCAGGAGGGGGGGCGACACCGGGGAGCTGTTTTTT.

The J gene is TRBJ1-4, the V gene TRBV19; 7 nucleotides line up with TRBD1. The junction had 3 bases not matched to a gene; V was cut back by 8 bases and J by 0 bases. CDR1 LNHDA and CDR2 SQIVND come from the germline V gene (reference sequence). The CDR3 runs to 14 residues. The CDR3 DNA reads TGTGCCAGTCGGCAGGGGGCAACTAATGAAAAACTGTTTTTT. It specifies CASRQGATNEKLFF. Full variable domain (remainder filled in from reference TRBV19 and TRBJ1-4): DGGITQSPKYLFRKEGQNVTLSCEQNLNHDAMYWYRQDPGQGLRLIYYSQIVNDFQKGDIAEGYSVSREKKESFPLTVTSAQKNPTAFYLCASRQGATNEKLFFGSGTQLSVL.

The CDR3 coding sequence is TGTGCCAGCAGCTTATGGTCCAGGGGGGGCACAGATACGCAGTATTTT. Its translation: CASSLWSRGGTDTQYF. The chain carries TRBV11-2 and TRBJ2-3, with D perhaps matching TRBD1 (7 bases). Trimming shortened V by 2 bases and J by 1 base, and 13 bases separated the two germline ends. Germline CDR1 and CDR2: SGHAT and FQNNGV. The length of the CDR3 is 16 residues. The entire variable domain, with the rest obtained from reference TRBV11-2 and TRBJ2-3, is as follows: EAGVAQSPRYKIIEKRQSVAFWCNPISGHATLYWYQQILGQGPKLLIQFQNNGVVDDSQLPKDRFSAERLKGVDSTLKIQPAKLEDSAVYLCASSLWSRGGTDTQYFGPGTRLTVL.

This chain joins TRBV7-6 and TRBJ2-1, with TRBD2 identical over 12 bases. Germline V gives CDR1 SGHVS, CDR2 FNYEAQ. The CDR3 length is 14 residues. Trimming cost V 4 bases and J 8 bases; bases outside gene matches: 3. The chain's CDR3 is CASSSTSGSYEQFF. The CDR3 region has the DNA TGTGCCAGCAGCTCGACTAGCGGGAGCTATGAGCAGTTCTTC. The full variable domain, with the rest looked up from reference TRBV7-6 and TRBJ2-1, is GAGVSQSPRYKVTKRGQDVALRCDPISGHVSLYWYRQALGQGPEFLTYFNYEAQQDKSGLPNDRFSAERPEGSISTLTIQRTEQRDSAMYRCASSSTSGSYEQFFGPGTRLTVL.

The genes are TRBV4-2 and TRBJ2-1, with TRBD2 as a possible D gene (7 bases). Germline CDR1 and CDR2: LGHNA and YNFKEQ. V lost 4 bases, J lost 8 bases, and 12 bases lay in between. This CDR3 region has 13 residues. The CDR3 DNA reads as TGTGCCAGCAGCCTTGGGAGGGGGGATGAGCAGTTCTTC. Its translation is CASSLGRGDEQFF.

The chain has TRBV10-3 and TRBJ2-4; a possible D gene is TRBD2 (6 bases). Trimming cost V 4 bases and J 3 bases, with 10 bases left between them. Germline V CDR1 and CDR2: ENHRY, SYGVKD. The CDR3 runs 14 residues. CDR3 bases: TGTGCCATCAGTGCGGGAGCAGACAAAAACATTCAGTACTTC. Translated, it gives CAISAGADKNIQYF.

The V gene is TRBV5-4, the J gene TRBJ2-7, with 8 bases that match TRBD2. The V gene's germline CDR1 is SGHNT and CDR2 YYREEE (reference sequence). This CDR3 spans 14 amino acids. V lost 1 base, J lost 1 base, and 1 base stayed unmatched. CDR3 nucleotides: TGTGCCAGCAGCTTGACTAGCGGTTCCTACGAGCAGTACTTC. Its translation: CASSLTSGSYEQYF.

This chain uses TRBV27 with TRBJ1-1, with D tentatively TRBD1 (6 bases). Germline V gene lookup returns CDR1 MNHEY and CDR2 SMNVEV (reference sequence). This CDR3 is 15 amino acids long. V was shortened by 0 bases and J by 5 bases, with 13 bases between the two germline ends. The DNA for the CDR3 is TGTGCCAGCAGTTTATCGGCGGGGGCAATTACTGAAGCTTTCTTT. It codes for CASSLSAGAITEAFF.

This clone was recorded once. The chain recombines TRBV9 with TRBJ2-3; TRBD2 agrees at 7 bases. The CDR3 extends over 16 amino acids. V was clipped by 3 bases and J by 2 bases; unmatched bases: 9. CDR1 is SGDLS, CDR2 YYNGEE, per germline. The CDR3 spells CASSALGLPNTDTQYF. In nucleotides, the CDR3 is TGTGCCAGCAGCGCCTTGGGACTACCCAACACAGATACGCAGTATTTT.